This T cell receptor (beta chain) was sequenced during a study of T cell responses to AZD1222 COVID-19 vaccine (dated by TCRdb to about 2021). For the wider study: A total of approximately 250 trial participants underwent TCR sequencing, of whom roughly 210 had received two doses of AZD1222 and around 25 had received two doses of the MenACWY control vaccine. Enrollment into the trials was organized by age into subgroups of 18-55, 56-69 and 70-plus years, and those subgroups contained roughly 150, 30 and 60 TCR-sequenced participants, respectively. Broader findings and caveats from the paper: The 56-69-year group was small, and its depth increase did not reach significance, likely because of low power. Only five to seven AZD1222 recipients were SARS-CoV-2 seropositive at baseline, limiting conclusions about previously exposed vaccinees. Vaccine-associated CD4 TCRs spanned the whole spike protein, with dominant responses in regions 160-218 and 743-854. Nearly half of unique spike-specific TCRs reportedly recognized epitopes outside regions mutated in the B.1.351 and B.1.1.7 variants. No day 14 peak-response samples were available, so repertoires were characterized only after the peak T cell response. Participants were mostly white British, with more females than males. The authors suggested clonal diversity may have been underestimated. After two AZD1222 doses, spike-specific TCR breadth and depth were significantly higher than at day 0 and than in MenACWY recipients.

The time point label, read with the paper, signifies: about 28 days (+/-7) after the second vaccine dose. AZD1222 recipients whose second dose came at about 4 weeks and those whose second dose came at about 12 weeks were combined into one group, since spike-specific TCR depth and breadth did not differ between the two schedules. The vaccinee samples were drawn from two UK trials, COV001 and COV002, one of which was a single-blind randomized controlled phase 2/3 trial testing AZD1222 (ChAdOx1 nCoV-19) in healthy adults. For TCRbeta chain sequencing, PBMC samples from trial participants were taken at day 0 and at day 28 after the second dose. About this clone: Its cognate antigen has yet to be identified. Base qualities are not recorded, but no much larger clone differs from it by a single base.

Based on the germline V gene (reference sequence), the CDR1 and CDR2 sequences are LGHDT and YNNKEL. There are 16 amino acids in the CDR3, from cysteine to phenylalanine inclusive. Only the CDR3 part of the read is kept: 48 bases, read in frame from the first base. Trimmed from V: 0 bases; trimmed from J: 5 bases; junction bases lacking a gene match: 10. The CDR3 regions of human TCRbeta chains were subjected to immunosequencing. In the authors' own workflow: TCRs in the repertoires were matched against a reference library of SARS-CoV-2-specific TCRs that had been generated with the MIRA antigen-specificity platform. Breadth was defined as the fraction of unique TCRs that were SARS-CoV-2-associated, and depth was defined as the fraction of total T cells that were SARS-CoV-2-associated. Using the MIRA data, every spike-specific TCR was mapped to the spike region that the TCR reacted to and assigned to either a CD4 or a CD8 class. Log10-transformed breadth and depth values were compared by one-way ANOVA with Sidak's multiple comparisons tests. TCRdb carries this immuneACCESS record with in-frame sequences only. Its versions omit some clonotypes, under half of them owing to an unresolved V gene in the studies checked, with the rest unexplained. That table is the source of V, J and clone size, and D and trimming were worked out from the DNA. Counted in this sample were 130,000 to 150,000 clones; around 84% of them appeared once. Of the sample, approximately 5% falls within the top ten clones.

This TCR was recovered from an adult who received the AZD1222 COVID-19 vaccine. The chain is assembled from TRBV3-1 (or the pseudogene TRBV3-2) and TRBJ2-7; 7 nucleotides in the junction match TRBD1. This material consisted of peripheral blood, taken 28 days after the second AZD1222 dose. In nucleotides, the sequence is TGTGCCAGCAGCCAAGATCTTGCAGGGGGATCTAACGAGCAGTACTTC. This sequence encodes CASSQDLAGGSNEQYF.